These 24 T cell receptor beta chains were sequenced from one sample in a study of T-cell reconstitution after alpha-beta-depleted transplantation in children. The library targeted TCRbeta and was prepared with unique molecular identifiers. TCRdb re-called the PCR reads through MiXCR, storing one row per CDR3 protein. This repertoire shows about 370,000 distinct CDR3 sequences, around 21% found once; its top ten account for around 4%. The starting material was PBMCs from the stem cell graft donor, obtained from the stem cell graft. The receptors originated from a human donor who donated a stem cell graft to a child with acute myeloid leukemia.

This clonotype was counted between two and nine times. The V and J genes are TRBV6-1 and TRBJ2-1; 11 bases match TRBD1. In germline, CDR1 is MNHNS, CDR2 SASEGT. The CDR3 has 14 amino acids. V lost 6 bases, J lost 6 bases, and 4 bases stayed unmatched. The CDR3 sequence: CASRDRGQGNEQFF. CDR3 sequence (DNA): TGTGCCAGCAGGGACAGGGGGCAGGGCAATGAGCAGTTCTTC.

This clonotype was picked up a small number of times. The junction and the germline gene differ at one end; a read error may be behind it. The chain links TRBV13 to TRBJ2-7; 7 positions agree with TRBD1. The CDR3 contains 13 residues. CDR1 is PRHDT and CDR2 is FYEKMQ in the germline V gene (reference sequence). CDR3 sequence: CASSVGTEYEQYF. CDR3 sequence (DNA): TGTGCCAGCAGCGTAGGGACAGAATACGAGCAGTACTTC.

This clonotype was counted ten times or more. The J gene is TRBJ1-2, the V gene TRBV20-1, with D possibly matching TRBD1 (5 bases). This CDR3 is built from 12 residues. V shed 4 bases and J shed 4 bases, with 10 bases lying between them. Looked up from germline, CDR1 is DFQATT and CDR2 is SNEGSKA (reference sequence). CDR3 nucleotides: TGCAGTGCTAATCAGGGAAGCTATGGCTACACCTTC. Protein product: CSANQGSYGYTF.

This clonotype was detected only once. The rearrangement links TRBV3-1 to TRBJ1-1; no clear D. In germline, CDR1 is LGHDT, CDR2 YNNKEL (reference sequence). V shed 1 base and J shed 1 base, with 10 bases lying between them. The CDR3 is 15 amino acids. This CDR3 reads CASSQVGWKNTEAFF. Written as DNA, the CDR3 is TGTGCCAGCAGCCAAGTAGGTTGGAAGAACACTGAAGCTTTCTTT.

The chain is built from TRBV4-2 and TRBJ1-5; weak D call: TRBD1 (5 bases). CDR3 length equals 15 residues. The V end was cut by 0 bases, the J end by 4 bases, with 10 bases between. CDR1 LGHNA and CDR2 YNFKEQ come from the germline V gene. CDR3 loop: CASSQDGGGNQPQHF. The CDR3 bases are TGTGCCAGCAGCCAAGATGGGGGGGGAAATCAGCCCCAGCATTTT.

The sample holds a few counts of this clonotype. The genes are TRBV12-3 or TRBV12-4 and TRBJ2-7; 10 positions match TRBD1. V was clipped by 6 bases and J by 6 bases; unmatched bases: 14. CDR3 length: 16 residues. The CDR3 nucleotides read TGTGCCAGCAGCCGTGGAAGGGGACAGGGGCCAATCGAGCAGTACTTC. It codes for CASSRGRGQGPIEQYF.

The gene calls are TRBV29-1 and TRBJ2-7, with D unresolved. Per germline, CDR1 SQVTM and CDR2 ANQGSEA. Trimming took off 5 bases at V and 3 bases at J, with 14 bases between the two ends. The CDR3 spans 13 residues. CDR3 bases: TGCAGCGTTCTGGGCGGCAGCCTCTACGAGCAGTACTTC. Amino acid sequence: CSVLGGSLYEQYF.

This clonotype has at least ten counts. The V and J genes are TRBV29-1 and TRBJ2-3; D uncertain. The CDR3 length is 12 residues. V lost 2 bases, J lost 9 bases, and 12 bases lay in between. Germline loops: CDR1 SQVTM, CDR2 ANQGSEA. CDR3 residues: CSVERGITTQYF. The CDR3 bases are TGCAGCGTTGAACGTGGGATTACCACGCAGTATTTT.

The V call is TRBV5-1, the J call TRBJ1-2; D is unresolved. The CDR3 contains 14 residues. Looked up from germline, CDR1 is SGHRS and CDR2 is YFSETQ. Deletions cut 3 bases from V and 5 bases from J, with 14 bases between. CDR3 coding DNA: TGCGCCAGCAGCTCCGGAGGTGGTGGTTATGGCTACACCTTC. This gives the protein CASSSGGGGYGYTF.

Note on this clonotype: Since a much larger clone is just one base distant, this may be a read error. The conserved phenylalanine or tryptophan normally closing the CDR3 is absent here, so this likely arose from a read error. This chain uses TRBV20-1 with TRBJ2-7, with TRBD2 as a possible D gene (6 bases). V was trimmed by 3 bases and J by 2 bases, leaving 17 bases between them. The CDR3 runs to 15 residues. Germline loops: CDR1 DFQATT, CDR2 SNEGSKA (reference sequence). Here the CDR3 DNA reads TGCAGTGCTAGCGGGGGTTGGGGAGCGACCTACGAGCAGTACCTC. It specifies CSASGGWGATYEQYL.

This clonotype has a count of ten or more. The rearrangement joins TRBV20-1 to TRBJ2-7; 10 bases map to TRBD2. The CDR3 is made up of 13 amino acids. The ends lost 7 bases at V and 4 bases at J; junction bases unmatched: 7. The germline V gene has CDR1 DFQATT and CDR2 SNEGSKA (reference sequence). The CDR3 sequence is CSVTRSGRYEQYF. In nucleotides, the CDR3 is TGCAGTGTGACCCGTAGCGGGAGGTACGAGCAGTACTTC.

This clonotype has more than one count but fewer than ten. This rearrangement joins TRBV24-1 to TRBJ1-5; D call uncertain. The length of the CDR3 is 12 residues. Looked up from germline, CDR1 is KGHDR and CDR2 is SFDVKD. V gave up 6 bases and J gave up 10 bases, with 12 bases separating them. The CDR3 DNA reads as TGTGCCACCAGTATAGGAGCTAGCCCCCAGCATTTT. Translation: CATSIGASPQHF.

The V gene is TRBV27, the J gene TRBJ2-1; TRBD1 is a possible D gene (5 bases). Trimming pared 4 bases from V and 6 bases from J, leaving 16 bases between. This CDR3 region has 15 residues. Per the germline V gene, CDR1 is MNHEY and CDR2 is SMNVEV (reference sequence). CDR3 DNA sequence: TGTGCCAGCAGTTCCACCGACCCAAGGGGCAATGAGCAGTTCTTC. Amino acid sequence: CASSSTDPRGNEQFF.

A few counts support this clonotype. CDR3 bases: TGCGCCAGCAGCCAAGATCCTTTGACTAGCGTCGAGCAGTACTTC. It is translated as CASSQDPLTSVEQYF. The genes are TRBV4-1 and TRBJ2-7; 8 bases match TRBD2. The V segment lost 0 bases and the J segment 6 bases; nucleotides outside the gene matches: 7. CDR1 MGHRA and CDR2 YSYEKL come from the germline V gene. CDR3 length: 15 amino acids.

This chain's CDR3 is CASSSIRLAGALETQYF. The CDR3 nucleotides are TGTGCCAGCAGCTCAATTAGACTAGCGGGAGCGTTGGAGACCCAGTACTTC. The V and J genes are TRBV13 and TRBJ2-5; 12 bases match TRBD2. This CDR3 region has 17 residues. Germline-derived CDR1 and CDR2 are PRHDT and FYEKMQ (reference sequence). Losses at the gene ends were 4 bases for V and 5 bases for J; bases not matched to a gene: 11.

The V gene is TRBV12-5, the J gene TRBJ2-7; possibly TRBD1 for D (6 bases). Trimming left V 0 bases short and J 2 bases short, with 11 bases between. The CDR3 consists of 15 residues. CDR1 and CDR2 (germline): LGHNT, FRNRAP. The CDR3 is CASGLVAGAAYEQYF. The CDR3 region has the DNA TGTGCTAGTGGTTTGGTAGCAGGGGCCGCCTACGAGCAGTACTTC.

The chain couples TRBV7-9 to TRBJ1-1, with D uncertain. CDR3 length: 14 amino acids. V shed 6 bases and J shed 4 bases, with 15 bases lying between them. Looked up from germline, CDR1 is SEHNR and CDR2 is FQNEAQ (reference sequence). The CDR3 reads CASSSPPGGTEAFF. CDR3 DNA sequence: TGTGCCAGCAGTTCCCCCCCGGGAGGCACTGAAGCTTTCTTT.

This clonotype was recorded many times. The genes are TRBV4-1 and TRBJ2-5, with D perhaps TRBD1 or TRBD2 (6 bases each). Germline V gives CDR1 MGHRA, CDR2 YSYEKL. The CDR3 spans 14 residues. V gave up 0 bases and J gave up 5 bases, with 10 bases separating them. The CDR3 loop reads CASSQDRGQETQYF. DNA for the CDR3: TGCGCCAGCAGCCAAGATCGGGGGCAGGAGACCCAGTACTTC.

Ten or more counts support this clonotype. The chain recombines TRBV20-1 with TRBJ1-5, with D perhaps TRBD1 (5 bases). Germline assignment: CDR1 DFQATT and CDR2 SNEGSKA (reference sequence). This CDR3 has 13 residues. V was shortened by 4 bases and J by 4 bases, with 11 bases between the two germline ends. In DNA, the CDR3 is TGCAGTGCTATAATACGGGGGAATCAGCCCCAGCATTTT. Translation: CSAIIRGNQPQHF.

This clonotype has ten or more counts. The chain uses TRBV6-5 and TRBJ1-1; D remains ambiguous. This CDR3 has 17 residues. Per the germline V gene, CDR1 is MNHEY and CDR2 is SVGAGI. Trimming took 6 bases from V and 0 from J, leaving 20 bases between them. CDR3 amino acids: CASSYDRYRKVNTEAFF. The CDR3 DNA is TGTGCCAGCAGCTACGACCGTTATAGGAAGGTGAACACTGAAGCTTTCTTT.

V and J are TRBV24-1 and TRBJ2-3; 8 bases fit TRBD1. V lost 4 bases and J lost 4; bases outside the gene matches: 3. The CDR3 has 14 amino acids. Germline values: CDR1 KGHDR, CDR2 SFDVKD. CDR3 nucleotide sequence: TGTGCCACCAGTGAGAGGACAGGGTCAGATACGCAGTATTTT. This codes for CATSERTGSDTQYF.

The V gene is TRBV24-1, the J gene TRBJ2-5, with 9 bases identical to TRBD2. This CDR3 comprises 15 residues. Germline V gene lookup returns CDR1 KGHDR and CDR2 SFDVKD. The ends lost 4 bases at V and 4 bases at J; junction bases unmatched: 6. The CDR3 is CATSETSGTGETQYF. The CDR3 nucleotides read TGTGCCACCAGTGAGACTAGCGGTACTGGAGAGACCCAGTACTTC.

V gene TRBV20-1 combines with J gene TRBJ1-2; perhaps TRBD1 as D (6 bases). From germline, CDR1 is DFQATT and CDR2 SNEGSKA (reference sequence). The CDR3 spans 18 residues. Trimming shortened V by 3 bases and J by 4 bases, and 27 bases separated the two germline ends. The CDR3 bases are TGCAGTGCTAGGGGAGATCCTGGGGGGACACGGGGTAGCTATGGCTACACCTTC. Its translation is CSARGDPGGTRGSYGYTF.

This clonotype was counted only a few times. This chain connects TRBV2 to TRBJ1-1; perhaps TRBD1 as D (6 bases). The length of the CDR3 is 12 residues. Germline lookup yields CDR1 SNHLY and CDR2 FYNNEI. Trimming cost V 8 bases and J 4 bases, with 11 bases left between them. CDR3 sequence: CASGRTVTEAFF. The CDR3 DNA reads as TGTGCCAGCGGGAGGACAGTCACTGAAGCTTTCTTT. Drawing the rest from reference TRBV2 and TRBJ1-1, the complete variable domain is EPEVTQTPSHQVTQMGQEVILRCVPISNHLYFYWYRQILGQKVEFLVSFYNNEISEKSEIFDDQFSVERPDGSNFTLKIRSTKLEDSAMYFCASGRTVTEAFFGQGTRLTVV.